A selection of T cell receptor beta chains follows, all from one sample in a study of T cell responses to AZD1222 COVID-19 vaccine. Profiling relied on immunoSEQ multiplex PCR, and the TCRdb table lists in-frame clones only, not all of them. The sample consists of approximately 84,000 clones, around 87% of them appearing once. The specimen was peripheral blood, collected on day 0 of AZD1222 vaccination. These receptors were taken from an adult in good health. CDR3s include the opening cysteine and the closing phenylalanine or tryptophan. A D gene is named only where the DNA matches it firmly. Clone size is not always given. Where it is, it says once, few, many or a class for expanded clones.

V,J,size,D,DNA,CDR3
TRBV28,TRBJ1-1,-,-,TGTGCCAGCGGGTCCGGGGGGGTCTCTGAAGCTTTCTTT,CASGSGGVSEAFF
TRBV19,TRBJ1-5,-,TRBD1,TGTGCCAGTACAGGGACAGGGGGGCAGCCCCAGCATTTT,CASTGTGGQPQHF
TRBV19,TRBJ2-3,-,TRBD1,TGTGCCAGTAGTACAGGGGGCGAAAGAACAGATACGCAGTATTTT,CASSTGGERTDTQYF
TRBV28,TRBJ1-6,few,-,TGTGCCAGCAGTATCCTAGGGGGGACCCATAATTCACCCCTCCACTTT,CASSILGGTHNSPLHF
TRBV19,TRBJ2-7,-,-,TGTGCCAGTAGTTCCCAACTGACAGACACCTACGAGCAGTACTTC,CASSSQLTDTYEQYF
TRBV28,TRBJ1-1,-,TRBD1,TGTGCCAGCAGTTTAGGAGCAGGGGGCGCCTCCGTGGCTTTCTTT,CASSLGAGGASVAFF
TRBV7-3,TRBJ2-1,-,TRBD2,TGTGCCAGCAGCTTAACAGGGCTAGCGGGAGGAGGGGAGCAGTTCTTC,CASSLTGLAGGGEQFF
TRBV18,TRBJ1-4,-,-,TGTGCCAGCTCACCAATATCAAACGGGGAAAAACTGTTTTTT,CASSPISNGEKLFF
TRBV28,TRBJ1-2,once,-,TGTGCCAGCAGTTTAGGAGGGTTCACTGGCTACACCTTC,CASSLGGFTGYTF
TRBV6-5,TRBJ1-4,-,-,TGTGCCAGCACGCGAGGGGGGACTAATGAAAAACTGTTTTTT,CASTRGGTNEKLFF
TRBV19,TRBJ2-1,-,TRBD2,TGTGCCAGTAGTATATTAAGCCGTAGCGGGAGCGCGAATGAGCAGTTCTTC,CASSILSRSGSANEQFF
TRBV27,TRBJ1-2,-,-,TGTGCCAGCAGTGCCTATGGGGAAGGCTACACCTTC,CASSAYGEGYTF
TRBV11-2,TRBJ2-7,-,-,TGTGCCAGCAGCCTAGCCCGAGACACCTACGTATCCTACGAGCAGTACTTC,CASSLARDTYVSYEQYF
TRBV6-2/TRBV6-3,TRBJ2-7,-,TRBD1,TGTGCCAGCAGTTACTCTGGGACAGGGGCGGGCGAGCAGTACTTC,CASSYSGTGAGEQYF
TRBV10-2,TRBJ2-7,-,-,TGCGCCAGCAGTGAGTCAGGCTCAGGAGCCTACGAGCAGTACTTC,CASSESGSGAYEQYF
TRBV6-1,TRBJ2-3,-,-,TGTGCCAGCAGTGGGTTGGTTCGGGGGGCCGTCTTCACAGATACGCAGTATTTT,CASSGLVRGAVFTDTQYF
TRBV6-1,TRBJ1-5,few,-,TGTGCCAGCAGTGATTGGGGCAGGGACAATCAGCCCCAGCATTTT,CASSDWGRDNQPQHF
TRBV24-1,TRBJ2-5,-,TRBD1,TGTGCCACCAGTGACCGGACAGGGAGGGAGACCCAGTACTTC,CATSDRTGRETQYF
TRBV4-1,TRBJ1-4,-,-,TGCGCCAGCAGCCAAGTTTTGGGTTTACTGCCGTTTTTT,CASSQVLGLLPFF
TRBV30,TRBJ1-2,-,-,TGTGCCTGGAGACAAACAGGGACCGCGAACTATGGCTACACCTTC,CAWRQTGTANYGYTF
TRBV27,TRBJ1-4,-,-,TGTGCCAGCAGTTTATCGTTATTGAGGGAAAAACTGTTTTTT,CASSLSLLREKLFF
TRBV2,TRBJ2-2,-,-,TGTGCCAGCAATCGGAGGGGAGACACCGGGGAGCTGTTTTTT,CASNRRGDTGELFF
TRBV9,TRBJ1-4,-,-,TGTGCCAGCAGTCCAGACGCCGGCAGGGATGAAAAACTGTTTTTT,CASSPDAGRDEKLFF
TRBV4-1,TRBJ2-1,-,TRBD2,TGCGCCAGCAGCCAAGAAGTTAGCGGGGCAACGCAGTTCTTC,CASSQEVSGATQFF
TRBV10-3,TRBJ2-5,-,-,TGTGCCATCAGCCCCGAGCAGGAGACCCAGTACTTC,CAISPEQETQYF
TRBV19,TRBJ1-5,-,-,TGTGCCACAACCTCGGACCAAACCAATCAGCCCCAGCATTTT,CATTSDQTNQPQHF
TRBV18,TRBJ2-7,-,-,TGTGCCAGCTCACCGTCTCAGGGGATTAGGAAGCAGTACTTC,CASSPSQGIRKQYF